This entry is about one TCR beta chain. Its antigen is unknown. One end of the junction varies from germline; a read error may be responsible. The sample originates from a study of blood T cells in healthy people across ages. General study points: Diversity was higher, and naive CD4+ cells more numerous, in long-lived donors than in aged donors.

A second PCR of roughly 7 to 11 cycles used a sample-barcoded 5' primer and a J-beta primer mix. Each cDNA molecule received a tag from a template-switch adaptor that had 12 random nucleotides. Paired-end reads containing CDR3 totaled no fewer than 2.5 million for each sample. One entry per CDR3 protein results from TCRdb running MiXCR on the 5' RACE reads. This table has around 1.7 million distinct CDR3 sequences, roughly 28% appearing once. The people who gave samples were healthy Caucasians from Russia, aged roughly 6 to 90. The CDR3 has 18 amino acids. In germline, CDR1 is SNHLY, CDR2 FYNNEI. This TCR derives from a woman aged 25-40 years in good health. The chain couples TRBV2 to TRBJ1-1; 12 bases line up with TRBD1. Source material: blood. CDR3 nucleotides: TGTGGCAGCAGTGTCCTCGGGACAGGGGGCGGGGGGAGGACTGAAGCTTTCTTT. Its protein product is CGSSVLGTGGGGRTEAFF.